Below, one T cell receptor beta chain is given with its context. The antigen remains undetermined. This sample was included in a study of response to subunit inactivated influenza vaccine. Study findings and constraints: Few new T cells, the authors suggested, are recruited by each seasonal influenza vaccination.

From the RT-PCR reads, TCRdb called clonotypes with MiXCR, one entry per CDR3 protein. This table holds 500,000 to 650,000 distinct CDR3 sequences, around 8% found once. Per germline, CDR1 MGHRA and CDR2 YSYEKL. The CDR3 covers 15 residues. V was pared by 1 base and J by 3 bases, with 13 bases between. The chain employs TRBV4-1 and TRBJ2-7, with a possible D match to TRBD2 (5 bases). The sequence came from a man between 50 and 70 years old who received an inactivated influenza vaccine. Specimen: PBMCs from blood, collected roughly 24 months after vaccination. The chain's CDR3 is CASSQVGGVYYEQYF. The CDR3 region has the DNA TGCGCCAGCAGCCAAGTCGGAGGAGTTTACTACGAGCAGTACTTC.